This T cell receptor (beta chain) appears in the sequencing data of a study of CD8+ T cells in alopecia areata. From PBMCs, CD4+ and CD8+ T cells were sorted. In germline, CDR1 is SNHLY, CDR2 FYNNEI. V lost 3 bases and J lost 4, with 11 bases in between. This CDR3 region has 14 residues. In this sample, this clone turned up a few times. What it binds is unknown. Once RNA had been extracted, it was reverse transcribed into cDNA to act as the sequencing template. Sequencing used immunoSEQ multiplex PCR; TCRdb keeps in-frame clones, though not all of them. The sample has 150,000 to 200,000 clones, roughly 50% seen once. Broader study findings: Scalp sequencing also captures normal skin's resident alphabeta T cells.

The V and J genes are TRBV2 and TRBJ2-3; D unclear. The TCR comes from a human donor in good health. The sample comprised CD4+ T cells sorted from blood. The CDR3 region has the DNA TGTGCCAGCAGTGACGTGGGAAGGGCAGATACGCAGTATTTT. Protein: CASSDVGRADTQYF. The full variable domain, completed using reference TRBV2 and TRBJ2-3, is EPEVTQTPSHQVTQMGQEVILRCVPISNHLYFYWYRQILGQKVEFLVSFYNNEISEKSEIFDDQFSVERPDGSNFTLKIRSTKLEDSAMYFCASSDVGRADTQYFGPGTRLTVL.